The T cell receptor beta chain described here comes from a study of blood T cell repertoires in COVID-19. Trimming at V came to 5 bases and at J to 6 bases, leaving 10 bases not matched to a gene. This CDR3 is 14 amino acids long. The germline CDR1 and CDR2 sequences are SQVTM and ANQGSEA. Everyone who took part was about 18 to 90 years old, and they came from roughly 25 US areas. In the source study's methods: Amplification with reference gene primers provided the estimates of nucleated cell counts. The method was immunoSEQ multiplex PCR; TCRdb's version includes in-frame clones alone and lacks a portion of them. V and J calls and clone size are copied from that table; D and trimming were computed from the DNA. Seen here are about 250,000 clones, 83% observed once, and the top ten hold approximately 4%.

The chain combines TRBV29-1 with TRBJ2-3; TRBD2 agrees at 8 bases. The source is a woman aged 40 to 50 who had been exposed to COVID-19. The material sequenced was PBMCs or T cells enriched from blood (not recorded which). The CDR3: CSVLASGSGDTQYF. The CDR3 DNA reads TGCAGCGTTCTTGCTAGCGGGTCAGGTGATACGCAGTATTTT.